This TCR beta chain was recovered during a study of T cells in Graves' hyperthyroidism and ophthalmopathy (dated by TCRdb to between 2018 and 2020). Turning to the overall study: Peripheral blood samples were taken at initial diagnosis, before any treatment was given. To identify distinguishing TCR V-J signatures, a discovery cohort of about 95 patients was used, comprising approximately 40 with Graves' ophthalmopathy and 57 with stable Graves' hyperthyroidism. Prospective prediction of ophthalmopathy was tested in an independent validation cohort of fewer than 20 hyperthyroidism patients and some 17 patients who later progressed to ophthalmopathy. The 75 to 100 discovery patients were divided at random into training and test sets in a 7:3 ratio. The study also compared thyroid tissue and blood T-cell repertoires from about six Graves' hyperthyroidism patients. Once sampling was done, hyperthyroidism patients were given methimazole at a starting dose of 30 mg daily, whereas ophthalmopathy patients were given high-dose intravenous methylprednisolone. According to the paper, TCR Vbeta CDR3 sequencing was carried out on 120 to 150 peripheral blood samples, which came from about 45 ophthalmopathy, around 75 hyperthyroidism and roughly 17 progressor patients. Paper-wide results and their limitations: Sample size was not statistically predetermined, and investigators were not blinded to group allocation. In validation, the model predicted progression to ophthalmopathy a median of 6.5 months before onset, with about 67% sensitivity and about 75% specificity. Most expanded thyroid clonotypes (frequency above 0.001) were also detected in blood, a finding suggesting that blood repertoires may reflect thyroid immune responses. A 13 V-J signature model separated ophthalmopathy from stable hyperthyroidism, with nearly 90% sensitivity and 81.08% specificity in cross-validation and 80%/75% in testing.

TCR beta CDR3 regions were amplified from RNA transcripts. The TCR CDR3 was subjected to a first round of RT-PCR using the HTBI primer set and the Qiagen OneStep RT-PCR kit. Libraries were constructed in a second round of multiplex PCR, after which size selection and purification were carried out. The libraries were sequenced on an Illumina HiSeq2000 using paired-end 100 bp reads. Processing in the source paper ran as follows. SOAPnuke was used to process the raw data, removing reads that contained adapters or uncalled bases, had a mean Phred below 15, or lacked an exact match to the constant primer or identifier. COPE v1.2.5 was used to merge high-quality paired reads, and clonotypes were defined as unique nucleotide sequences. Clonotypes were aligned to IMGT TRBV, TRBD and TRBJ reference segments using MiTCR v1.1. The analysis included only V-J combinations with a frequency above 0.0001, which together covered over 98% of the repertoires. A TCS score was defined as the ratio between F50 (clonal expansion) and ExV (chaos), using BLOSUM62-based TCRdist between CDR3 peptides within each V-J. Welch's t-statistics and random forest reduced 450 to 600 V-J features to about 12, which were used in a naive Bayes classifier (R e1071). The public sequencing data were trimmed at Q25 with fastp and processed into clonotypes with MiXCR by TCRdb, which kept only in-frame beta chains. CDR3 protein duplicates are merged, each entry listing the most common genes and DNA. These V and J calls originate from TCRdb's pipeline instead of the authors' own analysis. This sample lists hundreds of thousands of distinct CDR3 sequences; approximately 25% were detected once. The leading ten clones occupy about 11% of the sample.

There are many counts of this clonotype. This clone's antigen is unknown. No base-level quality is on record; no much larger clone is a single base apart. Moderately to severely active disease, a Clinical Activity Score of at least 3, a NOSPECS grade of at least 4, and a duration under 3 months were present in ophthalmopathy patients. Any patient with an uncontrolled infection, another autoimmune disease, pregnancy or lactation was excluded. Diagnoses relied on clinical symptoms, serum thyroxine and TRAb, thyroid ultrasound and orbital computed tomography. PBMCs were isolated from more than 8 ml of fresh peripheral blood by Ficoll-Paque density gradient centrifugation. Total RNA was extracted with Trizol reagent, and quality was checked on an Agilent 2100 Bioanalyzer. After removal of 0 bases from V and 3 bases from J, the junction retains 0 bases not matched to a gene. The germline V gene yields LGHNA for CDR1 and YSLEER for CDR2. The CDR3 runs 14 residues from the cysteine to the phenylalanine. Only the CDR3 region is kept as DNA, spanning 42 bases read in frame from base 1.

The receptor comes from a woman aged 30 to 39 with Graves' ophthalmopathy. Sequences were obtained from blood. The chain joins TRBV4-3 to TRBJ2-5; TRBD2 fits 8 bases in the junction. The CDR3 loop reads CASSQELAEETQYF. The nucleotide sequence is given as TGCGCCAGCAGCCAAGAACTAGCGGAAGAGACCCAGTACTTC.